This passage covers 31 T cell receptor beta chains from one sample sequenced in a study of T cells in Graves' hyperthyroidism and ophthalmopathy. Amplification targeted TCR beta CDR3 regions from RNA transcripts. The study used the HTBI primer set for a first-round RT-PCR of the TCR CDR3. TCRdb re-called the multiplex PCR reads with MiXCR, one entry per CDR3 protein. Of a few hundred thousand distinct CDR3 sequences detected, roughly 19% appear once; the ten largest clones hold 3.7%. Sequencing was done on a sample of blood. The receptors stem from a woman between 18 and 30 years old with Graves' hyperthyroidism.

This clonotype was detected only a few times. The V call is TRBV18, the J call TRBJ1-4, with D possibly being TRBD1 (5 bases). CDR3 length: 15 amino acids. The V gene lost 3 bases and the J gene lost 5 bases, with 13 bases spanning the gap. Germline-derived CDR1 and CDR2 are KGHSH and LQKENI. CDR3 sequence (DNA): TGTGCCAGCTCACCCTCGGGACTGGGGAATGAAAAACTGTTTTTT. It is translated as CASSPSGLGNEKLFF.

Concerning this clonotype: Just one base apart from a much larger clone, this may be a read error. V usage is TRBV24-1 and J usage is TRBJ2-5; D gene ambiguous. The CDR3 has 13 residues. Germline assignment: CDR1 KGHDR and CDR2 SFDVKD. The CDR3 bases are TGTGTCACCAGTGACCATCGCAAAGAGACCCAGTACTTC. The encoded protein is CVTSDHRKETQYF.

This clonotype was counted at least ten times. The rearrangement uses TRBV2 and TRBJ1-2; D is perhaps TRBD1 (5 bases). V dropped 6 bases and J dropped 6 bases, with 14 bases sitting between them. The CDR3 is 13 residues long. Germline CDR1 SNHLY, CDR2 FYNNEI. Here the CDR3 reads CASRRGREDGYTF. In nucleotides, the CDR3 is TGTGCCAGCAGGCGAGGCAGGGAGGATGGCTACACCTTC. Together with reference TRBV2 and TRBJ1-2, the CDR3 gives the full variable domain: EPEVTQTPSHQVTQMGQEVILRCVPISNHLYFYWYRQILGQKVEFLVSFYNNEISEKSEIFDDQFSVERPDGSNFTLKIRSTKLEDSAMYFCASRRGREDGYTFGSGTRLTVV.

This clonotype appeared many times. The rearrangement links TRBV12-3 or TRBV12-4 to TRBJ2-5; maybe TRBD1 (5 bases). V was cut by 7 bases and J by 2 bases, with 20 bases left in between. The CDR3 consists of 16 residues. The CDR3 DNA follows: TGTGCCAGCACCACGGTTCAACGGACATTGCAAGAGACCCAGTACTTC. Protein: CASTTVQRTLQETQYF.

This clonotype was detected only a few times. The genes are TRBV5-1 and TRBJ1-2; maybe TRBD1 (5 bases). Trimming pared 4 bases from V and 8 bases from J, leaving 15 bases between. Germline V gene sequence: CDR1 SGHRS, CDR2 YFSETQ. The CDR3 contains 13 residues. CDR3 sequence reads: CASSPLGAGGYTF. In DNA form, the CDR3 reads TGCGCCAGCAGCCCCCTCGGGGCTGGGGGCTACACCTTC.

This clonotype came up many times. This chain joins TRBV10-3 and TRBJ2-5; no clear D gene. Germline lookup yields CDR1 ENHRY and CDR2 SYGVKD. This CDR3 has 13 amino acids. Trimming took 10 bases from V and 1 from J, leaving 13 bases between them. The CDR3 DNA is TGTGCCACCACCGCCCCGCCCCAAGAGACCCAGTACTTC. Its translation is CATTAPPQETQYF.

This clonotype showed up many times. The rearrangement uses TRBV12-3 or TRBV12-4 and TRBJ2-7; tentatively, D is TRBD1 (6 bases). The CDR3 is made up of 15 amino acids. V dropped 5 bases and J dropped 6 bases, with 20 bases sitting between them. The CDR3 loop reads CASSGTNRVSGEQYF. The CDR3 DNA reads TGTGCCAGCAGTGGCACGAACAGGGTCTCGGGCGAGCAGTACTTC.

This clonotype was seen at least ten times. V gene TRBV2 combines with J gene TRBJ1-1; D remains unclear. V was pared by 7 bases and J by 1 base, with 13 bases between. Germline CDR1 reads SNHLY; CDR2 reads FYNNEI. CDR3 size: 14 residues. The CDR3 coding sequence is TGTGCCAGCATCAAAAAGGGAGGGAACACTGAAGCTTTCTTT. Its protein product is CASIKKGGNTEAFF.

This clonotype was seen ten or more times. V and J are TRBV5-6 and TRBJ1-2; unclear D gene. Deletions cut 5 bases from V and 2 bases from J, with 7 bases between. The CDR3 runs 12 residues. Germline V gene sequence: CDR1 SGHDT, CDR2 YYEEEE. CDR3: CASSLGNYGYTF. CDR3 nucleotides: TGTGCCAGCAGTTTAGGGAACTATGGCTACACCTTC.

This chain links TRBV11-1 with TRBJ2-7; unclear D gene. There are 16 residues in the CDR3. V lost 2 bases to trimming and J lost 6 bases, with 20 bases between them. Germline loops: CDR1 SGHAT, CDR2 FQDESV (reference sequence). The CDR3: CASSLRVLPVNSEQYF. The CDR3 DNA is TGTGCCAGCAGCTTAAGGGTTTTGCCAGTTAACAGCGAGCAGTACTTC.

This clonotype was picked up many times. The chain combines TRBV6-2 or TRBV6-3 with TRBJ1-1; D not certain. The V gene's germline CDR1 is MNHEY and CDR2 SVGEGT. V was trimmed by 2 bases and J by 3 bases, leaving 10 bases between them. The CDR3 runs 14 residues. The CDR3 sequence is CASSYLNWDTEAFF. DNA of the CDR3: TGTGCCAGCAGTTACCTTAATTGGGACACTGAAGCTTTCTTT.

This clonotype was counted ten times or more. V and J are TRBV12-3 or TRBV12-4 and TRBJ1-2, with D possibly matching TRBD1 (6 bases). This CDR3 contains 14 residues. V was trimmed by 7 bases and J by 5 bases, leaving 17 bases between them. CDR3 DNA: TGTGCCAGCACCGGGATATACCAGGGGTATGGCTACACCTTC. This sequence encodes CASTGIYQGYGYTF.

This clonotype was seen many times. The J gene is TRBJ1-5, the V gene TRBV9; 9 nucleotides agree with TRBD1. There are 14 residues in the CDR3. Trimming took 3 bases from V and 7 from J; bases not matched to a gene: 5. Germline V gene lookup returns CDR1 SGDLS and CDR2 YYNGEE. The CDR3 loop is CASSGGTGRQPQHF. The CDR3 DNA reads TGTGCCAGCAGCGGTGGGACAGGGAGGCAGCCCCAGCATTTT.

At least ten counts were recorded for this clonotype. J is TRBJ2-7 and V is TRBV20-1; 8 bases are shared with TRBD1. J was trimmed by 4 bases and V by 0 bases; bases with no gene match: 14. The germline gives CDR1 DFQATT, CDR2 SNEGSKA (reference sequence). This CDR3 is built from 17 residues. The DNA for the CDR3 is TGCAGTGCTAGAGATCTATTCCCGGGACAGGAGCCGTACGAGCAGTACTTC. Its protein is CSARDLFPGQEPYEQYF.

Ten or more counts support this clonotype. The genes are TRBV28 and TRBJ1-4, with D maybe TRBD1 (5 bases). The CDR3 totals 14 residues. Trimming took off 2 bases at V and 6 bases at J, with 10 bases between the two ends. The germline gives CDR1 MDHEN, CDR2 SYDVKM. The CDR3 bases are TGTGCCAGCAGTTTACAGGGAGGGGATGAAAAACTGTTTTTT. Its protein product is CASSLQGGDEKLFF.

This clonotype was picked up many times. V is TRBV6-5 and J is TRBJ1-2; tentative D call: TRBD1 (6 bases). The germline V gene encodes CDR1 MNHEY and CDR2 SVGAGI. Trimming left V 0 bases short and J 6 bases short, with 17 bases between. The CDR3 sequence is 16 residues long. The CDR3 DNA reads TGTGCCAGCAGTTACTCGAGAGGCGGGGGGCGAGATGGCTACACCTTC. This translates into CASSYSRGGGRDGYTF.

Worth noting for this clonotype: Germline is not matched at one junction end, which may reflect a read error. This chain connects TRBV12-3 or TRBV12-4 to TRBJ2-5; no definite D call. This CDR3 is built from 12 residues. The CDR3 nucleotides read TGTGTCAGCAGTTCAGGCCGGGCAACCCAGTACTTC. Protein sequence: CVSSSGRATQYF.

This clonotype occurred many times. V is TRBV9 and J is TRBJ2-7, with TRBD1 identical over 9 bases. The ends lost 2 bases at V and 5 bases at J; junction bases unmatched: 8. CDR1 SGDLS and CDR2 YYNGEE come from the germline V gene. The CDR3 runs to 15 residues. The CDR3 DNA reads TGTGCCAGCAGCGTTTCCGGGACAGGGTGGAACGAGCAGTACTTC. Translating it yields CASSVSGTGWNEQYF.

This clonotype was counted many times. DNA of the CDR3: TGTGCCTGGAGTGGTCCCCATGCGACTGAAGCTTTCTTT. Translated: CAWSGPHATEAFF. This rearrangement joins TRBV30 to TRBJ1-1, with D unresolved. CDR1 and CDR2 from the germline V gene are GTSNPN and SVGIG (reference sequence). The CDR3 consists of 13 residues. V was cut by 1 base and J by 5 bases, with 11 bases left in between.

The chain links TRBV2 to TRBJ1-1, with D tentatively TRBD1 (5 bases). The length of the CDR3 is 15 residues. The germline V gene encodes CDR1 SNHLY and CDR2 FYNNEI. Trimming took 1 base from V and 4 from J, leaving 13 bases between them. CDR3 nucleotides: TGTGCCAGCAGTGAAGAATCCGGGGGTGGCACTGAAGCTTTCTTT. As protein: CASSEESGGGTEAFF.

This clonotype was detected many times. The chain employs TRBV11-2 and TRBJ1-5; unclear D gene. This CDR3 is 15 amino acids long. V dropped 3 bases and J dropped 0 bases, with 9 bases sitting between them. The germline CDR1 and CDR2 sequences are SGHAT and FQNNGV. The chain's CDR3 is CASSLNGYSNQPQHF. The CDR3, as DNA: TGTGCCAGCAGCTTGAATGGGTATAGCAATCAGCCCCAGCATTTT.

Ten or more counts support this clonotype. This chain connects TRBV10-3 to TRBJ2-6; 10 nucleotides agree with TRBD2. V shed 5 bases, J shed 0 bases, and the junction held 1 base outside the gene matches. Germline V gene sequence: CDR1 ENHRY, CDR2 SYGVKD. The CDR3 length is 16 residues. The CDR3 bases are TGTGCCATCAGTTTAGCGGGGGGCTCTGGGGCCAACGTCCTGACTTTC. Translating it yields CAISLAGGSGANVLTF.

In regard to this clonotype: Lacking the conserved final phenylalanine or tryptophan, this CDR3 likely reflects a read error. J is TRBJ2-7 and V is TRBV27; D unresolved. V lost 8 bases and J lost 0, with 17 bases in between. Germline CDR1 MNHEY, CDR2 SMNVEV (reference sequence). This CDR3 contains 15 residues. The CDR3 sequence is CASRGPGVLSYEQYL. The CDR3 coding sequence is TGTGCCAGCCGTGGACCTGGGGTTCTCTCCTACGAGCAGTACCTC.

In this sample, this clonotype turned up many times. The rearrangement uses TRBV12-3 or TRBV12-4 and TRBJ2-7; 8 bases are a match to TRBD1. V shed 2 bases, J shed 7 bases, and the junction held 10 bases outside the gene matches. This CDR3 is 15 amino acids long. The CDR3 protein is CASSLRSQGAAEQYF. The DNA for the CDR3 is TGTGCCAGCAGTTTAAGGTCCCAGGGGGCAGCGGAGCAGTACTTC.

This clonotype was detected many times. The chain uses TRBV30 and TRBJ1-3; no clear D. Trimming took off 5 bases at V and 2 bases at J, with 7 bases between the two ends. CDR1 GTSNPN and CDR2 SVGIG come from the germline V gene (reference sequence). The CDR3 spans 12 residues. CDR3 in amino acids: CAWGLPGNTIYF. In nucleotides, the CDR3 is TGTGCCTGGGGCCTCCCTGGAAACACCATATATTTT.

This clonotype was observed a handful of times. The J gene is TRBJ2-5, the V gene TRBV4-2; 11 bases fit TRBD2. The CDR3 length is 18 residues. V trimming: 1 base; J trimming: 4 bases; junction bases outside the gene matches: 11. The germline gives CDR1 LGHNA, CDR2 YNFKEQ. The CDR3: CASSQAHGLAGGLETQYF. DNA for the CDR3: TGTGCCAGCAGCCAAGCACATGGGCTAGCGGGGGGACTAGAGACCCAGTACTTC.

This clonotype has ten or more counts. The chain employs TRBV20-1 and TRBJ1-2, with D possibly TRBD1 on 5 matching bases. CDR3 length: 13 residues. Trimming cost V 7 bases and J 4 bases, with 16 bases left between them. Germline V lookup: CDR1 DFQATT, CDR2 SNEGSKA (reference sequence). CDR3 DNA: TGCAGTGTCATCCCACAGGCGGGCTATGGCTACACCTTC. It codes for CSVIPQAGYGYTF.

The rearrangement joins TRBV20-1 to TRBJ2-7, with D possibly matching TRBD1 (5 bases). V lost 5 bases and J 3 bases, leaving 14 bases between the germline ends. This CDR3 comprises 13 residues. In germline, CDR1 is DFQATT, CDR2 SNEGSKA (reference sequence). CDR3 sequence (DNA): TGCAGTGCTCTACAGGATAGACTCTACGAGCAGTACTTC. It is translated as CSALQDRLYEQYF.

This clonotype was counted many times. The V gene is TRBV20-1, the J gene TRBJ2-5, with unresolved D. V gave up 6 bases and J gave up 2 bases, with 10 bases separating them. This CDR3 has 12 amino acids. Germline V gene sequence: CDR1 DFQATT, CDR2 SNEGSKA (reference sequence). The CDR3 sequence is CSALNRQETQYF. DNA of the CDR3: TGCAGTGCACTTAACCGTCAAGAGACCCAGTACTTC.

This sequence joins TRBV20-1 and TRBJ1-5, with TRBD1 as a possible D gene (5 bases). The CDR3 runs to 14 residues. V was clipped by 5 bases and J by 1 base, with 12 bases between them. CDR1 is DFQATT and CDR2 is SNEGSKA in the germline V gene (reference sequence). The CDR3 nucleotides read TGCAGTGCTCGTCAGGGATTCAGCAATCAGCCCCAGCATTTT. It encodes CSARQGFSNQPQHF.

This clonotype has a count of ten or more. CDR3 sequence (DNA): TGCGCCAGCAGCCCGTCAAACAGACAATACTCCTACGAGCAGTACTTC. Protein: CASSPSNRQYSYEQYF. The chain uses TRBV5-1 and TRBJ2-7; no clear D. The CDR3 is 16 residues long. The germline V and J ends were trimmed by 4 bases and 0 bases, with 17 bases remaining between them. Per the germline V gene, CDR1 is SGHRS and CDR2 is YFSETQ.